These 5 T cell receptor beta chains share one sample of origin, sequenced in a study of cytomegalovirus exposure and HLA in healthy donors. Generated by immunoSEQ multiplex PCR, the TCRdb table keeps only in-frame clones and is missing some. Of over 45,000 clones listed, around nine tenths are singletons. Sequences were obtained from PBMCs. The receptors originated from a man in his late teens or twenties in good health and CMV-seronegative.

The J gene is TRBJ1-2, the V gene TRBV2; D gene unclear. CDR1 is SNHLY, CDR2 FYNNEI, per germline. This CDR3 comprises 11 residues. V dropped 7 bases and J dropped 3 bases, with 6 bases sitting between them. The DNA of the CDR3 is TGTGCCAGCATTAGTGACTATGGCTACACCTTC. Translation gives CASISDYGYTF.

This rearrangement joins TRBV10-3 to TRBJ1-4; 9 bases are shared with TRBD1. Germline V lookup: CDR1 ENHRY, CDR2 SYGVKD. This CDR3 is built from 17 residues. Trimming at V came to 3 bases and at J to 7 bases, leaving 12 bases not matched to a gene. CDR3 sequence (DNA): TGTGCCATCAGTGAACCGGGACAGGGAACCCGGGGTGAAAAACTGTTTTTT. This codes for CAISEPGQGTRGEKLFF.

The chain couples TRBV5-4 to TRBJ2-3, with 7 bases that match TRBD1. Germline V gene sequence: CDR1 SGHNT, CDR2 YYREEE (reference sequence). V was pared by 3 bases and J by 6 bases, with 7 bases of the junction left unmatched. This CDR3 comprises 14 residues. Here the CDR3 reads CASSSDRVSDTQYF. DNA of the CDR3: TGTGCCAGCAGCTCTGACAGGGTCAGTGATACGCAGTATTTT.

This clone was found once. The J gene is TRBJ1-5, the V gene TRBV2; the match to TRBD1 covers 9 bases. Germline CDR1 SNHLY, CDR2 FYNNEI. V trimming: 6 bases; J trimming: 4 bases; junction bases outside the gene matches: 4. The length of the CDR3 is 14 residues. CDR3 sequence: CASREGQGNQPQHF. CDR3 bases: TGTGCCAGCAGGGAGGGACAGGGTAATCAGCCCCAGCATTTT.

The chain links TRBV6-5 to TRBJ1-2, with 7 bases matching TRBD1. CDR3 length equals 15 residues. Germline CDR1 MNHEY, CDR2 SVGAGI. The J segment lost 4 bases and the V segment lost 7 bases, leaving 12 bases of the junction unmatched. The CDR3 spells CASTRGTARAYGYTF. CDR3 DNA: TGTGCCAGCACCCGGGGGACAGCGCGCGCCTATGGCTACACCTTC.